The 17 T cell receptor beta chains given below trace back to one sample, sequenced in a study of T cell responses to AZD1222 COVID-19 vaccine. Clones were read by immunoSEQ multiplex PCR, and TCRdb kept only the in-frame ones, dropping some. Altogether 97,000 or so clones are present, approximately 88% being singletons, with the ten largest covering about 3%. This specimen consisted of peripheral blood, obtained on day 0 of AZD1222 vaccination. The receptors were sampled from an adult in good health.

The rearrangement joins TRBV12-3 or TRBV12-4 to TRBJ2-5; D remains ambiguous. The V gene lost 6 bases and the J gene lost 1 base, with 9 bases spanning the gap. This CDR3 region has 13 residues. CDR3 DNA: TGTGCCAGCAGCGGATCCCTCCAAGAGACCCAGTACTTC. Translation: CASSGSLQETQYF.

This clone was found once. The CDR3 DNA reads as TGTGCCAGCTCACCACCTTTAGCCGGAAACACCATATATTTT. Its protein product is CASSPPLAGNTIYF. This sequence joins TRBV18 and TRBJ1-3; D call uncertain. This CDR3 contains 14 residues. Trimming removed 0 bases from V and 4 bases from J, with 7 bases in between. The germline V gene encodes CDR1 KGHSH and CDR2 LQKENI.

The chain employs TRBV19 and TRBJ1-2; 8 bases are a match to TRBD1. After removal of 6 bases from V and 6 bases from J, the junction contained 9 bases not matched to a gene. This CDR3 contains 14 residues. Germline values: CDR1 LNHDA, CDR2 SQIVND (reference sequence). The CDR3 DNA sequence: TGTGCCAGTAGGGCCAGGGGGCGCGTTCATGGCTACACCTTC. Protein sequence: CASRARGRVHGYTF.

The chain employs TRBV6-5 and TRBJ2-1; D is tentatively TRBD1 or TRBD2 (5 bases each). Germline V gene data show CDR1 as MNHEY and CDR2 as SVGAGI. Trimming left V 6 bases short and J 8 bases short, with 17 bases between. The CDR3 totals 14 residues. The CDR3 reads CASRPPGPYHEQFF. DNA for the CDR3: TGTGCCAGCAGGCCCCCGGGACCGTACCATGAGCAGTTCTTC.

The rearrangement links TRBV5-4 to TRBJ2-1, with 12 bases aligning to TRBD1. Germline V gives CDR1 SGHNT, CDR2 YYREEE (reference sequence). Trimming cost V 5 bases and J 9 bases; bases outside gene matches: 12. This CDR3 contains 16 residues. CDR3 DNA: TGTGCCAGCAGGCCGGGACCGGGACAGGGGGCTGGTGAGCAGTTCTTC. Its translation: CASRPGPGQGAGEQFF.

The chain couples TRBV6-5 to TRBJ1-2; the D gene is possibly TRBD1 (5 bases). Germline V CDR1 and CDR2: MNHEY, SVGAGI. V was shortened by 7 bases and J by 4 bases, with 16 bases between the two germline ends. CDR3 length equals 14 residues. CDR3 bases: TGTGCCAGCAATTATCGGGGGAAAGGCTATGGCTACACCTTC. Translation: CASNYRGKGYGYTF.

The chain links TRBV7-2 to TRBJ1-2; D gene unclear. V was shortened by 0 bases and J by 4 bases, with 6 bases between the two germline ends. Germline V CDR1 and CDR2: SGHTA, FQGNSA. The CDR3 covers 13 residues. The CDR3 spells CASSLAGIYGYTF. In nucleotides, the CDR3 is TGTGCCAGCAGCTTAGCGGGGATCTATGGCTACACCTTC.

The chain combines TRBV7-3 with TRBJ2-1, with D uncertain. The germline V and J ends were trimmed by 1 base and 0 bases, with 4 bases remaining between them. Germline assignment: CDR1 SGHTA and CDR2 FQGTGA. The CDR3 covers 14 residues. The CDR3 bases are TGTGCCAGCAGCTTAAGTGCCTCCTACAATGAGCAGTTCTTC. Protein product: CASSLSASYNEQFF.

This clone showed up just a few times. J is TRBJ1-1 and V is TRBV19; no definite D call. The CDR3 is made up of 11 amino acids. V dropped 1 base and J dropped 12 bases, with 9 bases sitting between them. In germline, CDR1 is LNHDA, CDR2 SQIVND (reference sequence). CDR3 bases: TGTGCCAGTAGTATAGGGGAGGCATCTTTCTTT. It is translated as CASSIGEASFF.

The chain carries TRBV13 and TRBJ2-7; TRBD2 matches at 13 bases. Germline V CDR1 and CDR2: PRHDT, FYEKMQ (reference sequence). This CDR3 has 17 residues. The V gene end was trimmed by 5 bases and the J gene end by 0 bases; junction bases not matched to a gene: 7. This chain's CDR3 is CASSRGLAGDSSYEQYF. The DNA of the CDR3 is TGTGCCAGCAGCCGCGGACTAGCGGGGGACAGCTCCTACGAGCAGTACTTC.

The genes are TRBV3-1 (or the pseudogene TRBV3-2) and TRBJ2-7, with D possibly matching TRBD2 (6 bases). The CDR3 is made up of 13 amino acids. Germline CDR1 LGHDT, CDR2 YNNKEL (reference sequence). Trimming took off 4 bases at V and 2 bases at J, with 9 bases between the two ends. CDR3 nucleotide sequence: TGTGCCAGCAGCCGACTAGGACCCTACGAGCAGTACTTC. Its translation: CASSRLGPYEQYF.

The chain employs TRBV18 and TRBJ1-1; no clear D gene. V lost 1 base, J lost 1 base, and 1 base lay in between. CDR3 size: 12 residues. In germline, CDR1 is KGHSH, CDR2 LQKENI. CDR3 amino acids: CASSPQNTEAFF. The CDR3 DNA sequence: TGTGCCAGCTCACCACAGAACACTGAAGCTTTCTTT.

The chain carries TRBV4-3 and TRBJ2-1; no reliable D call. Between the trimmed V and J ends, which lost 0 bases and 0 bases, there was a span of 6 bases. Germline CDR1 reads LGHNA; CDR2 reads YSLEER. The CDR3 runs 15 residues. The CDR3 is CASSQDSSSYNEQFF. DNA of the CDR3: TGCGCCAGCAGCCAAGATTCTAGCTCCTACAATGAGCAGTTCTTC.

The V call is TRBV6-5, the J call TRBJ1-4; TRBD1 matches 10 bases. Per the germline V gene, CDR1 is MNHEY and CDR2 is SVGAGI. There are 14 residues in the CDR3. Unmatched junction bases numbered 2, after V lost 6 bases and J lost 4 bases. The CDR3 region has the DNA TGTGCCAGCAGCGGGACAGGGGTTAATGAAAAACTGTTTTTT. This sequence encodes CASSGTGVNEKLFF.

The chain uses TRBV14 and TRBJ2-3; 11 nucleotides line up with TRBD2. The CDR3 has 16 amino acids. J gave up 6 bases and V 6 bases, and 11 bases lay outside the gene matches. Germline V gene lookup returns CDR1 SGHDN and CDR2 FVKESK. Written as DNA, the CDR3 is TGTGCCAGCAGGAAGCTTAGCGGGAGGGATACGGATACGCAGTATTTT. Translation gives CASRKLSGRDTDTQYF.

The V gene is TRBV11-1, the J gene TRBJ2-1; no clear D gene. Germline CDR1 SGHAT, CDR2 FQDESV (reference sequence). The V end lost 6 bases, the J end lost 0 bases, and 9 bases lay between the germline ends. The CDR3 contains 14 residues. This CDR3 is CASSRASSYNEQFF. The DNA for the CDR3 is TGTGCCAGCAGTCGAGCGAGCTCCTACAATGAGCAGTTCTTC.

V and J are TRBV4-3 and TRBJ2-7, with 7 bases lining up with TRBD1. Germline V CDR1 and CDR2: LGHNA, YSLEER. J gave up 13 bases and V 1 base, and 13 bases lay outside the gene matches. This CDR3 is 14 amino acids long. CDR3 residues: CASSQVQGLGPVYF. The CDR3 nucleotides are TGCGCCAGCAGCCAAGTACAGGGGCTCGGGCCGGTCTACTTC.